These 10 T cell receptor beta chains were sequenced from one sample in a study of T cell changes during pregnancy in multiple sclerosis. Profiled with immunoSEQ multiplex PCR; TCRdb holds only in-frame clones, not every one. The sample includes 93,000 or so clones, approximately 89% seen only once; the top ten take 0.95%. Sequences were derived from peripheral blood, sampled before pregnancy. The receptors stem from a female donor with multiple sclerosis, enrolled in a pregnancy study.

This clone was recorded once. The gene calls are TRBV18 and TRBJ2-7; 9 nucleotides match TRBD1. The germline V gene encodes CDR1 KGHSH and CDR2 LQKENI. The V gene end was trimmed by 3 bases and the J gene end by 3 bases; junction bases not matched to a gene: 15. The CDR3 runs 18 residues. DNA of the CDR3: TGTGCCAGCTCACCCAAAAGGGGGACAGGGATGTATTTCTACGAGCAGTACTTC. This codes for CASSPKRGTGMYFYEQYF.

The chain joins TRBV4-1 to TRBJ2-3; 13 bases line up with TRBD2. V shed 3 bases, J shed 2 bases, and the junction held 5 bases outside the gene matches. The CDR3 is 17 amino acids. CDR1 MGHRA and CDR2 YSYEKL come from the germline V gene. The CDR3 nucleotides are TGCGCCAGCAGCCAGCTACTAGCGGGGGGGACCACAGATACGCAGTATTTT. Translated: CASSQLLAGGTTDTQYF.

The CDR3 region has the DNA TGTGCCAGCAGTACCGGACAGGGGTCGTACGAGCAGTACTTC. Amino acids: CASSTGQGSYEQYF. The chain recombines TRBV2 with TRBJ2-7, with TRBD1 identical over 9 bases. After removal of 5 bases from V and 4 bases from J, the junction contained 6 bases not matched to a gene. Per the germline V gene, CDR1 is SNHLY and CDR2 is FYNNEI. The CDR3 loop spans 14 amino acids.

The chain links TRBV9 to TRBJ2-1; 9 bases agree with TRBD2. This CDR3 spans 15 amino acids. Germline CDR1 reads SGDLS; CDR2 reads YYNGEE. V dropped 1 base and J dropped 9; count of bases not matched to a gene: 8. In DNA form, the CDR3 reads TGTGCCAGCAGCGTAAGCAGACTAGCGGCGGGTGAGCAGTTCTTC. Its protein product is CASSVSRLAAGEQFF.

V is TRBV7-6 and J is TRBJ1-2, with 8 bases identical to TRBD1. With 5 bases clipped from V and 2 bases from J, the junction kept 7 bases outside the gene matches. Germline assignment: CDR1 SGHVS and CDR2 FNYEAQ. The length of the CDR3 is 15 residues. The CDR3 coding sequence is TGTGCCAGCAGCCCGGACCAGGGGGCCAACTATGGCTACACCTTC. Protein sequence: CASSPDQGANYGYTF.

The chain joins TRBV6-6 to TRBJ1-5; 8 nucleotides align to TRBD1. CDR1 and CDR2 from the germline V gene are MNHNY and SVGAGI (reference sequence). The trim removed 2 bases at V and 2 bases at J, leaving 2 bases unmatched. CDR3 length: 15 residues. CDR3 protein: CASSYLGQGNQPQHF. Here the CDR3 DNA reads TGTGCCAGCAGTTACCTGGGACAGGGCAATCAGCCCCAGCATTTT.

V is TRBV18 and J is TRBJ2-7, with 10 positions matching TRBD1. V lost 4 bases, J lost 3 bases, and 9 bases stayed unmatched. Germline CDR1 KGHSH, CDR2 LQKENI. The CDR3 loop spans 16 amino acids. This chain's CDR3 is CASSRGTGAQGYEQYF. The CDR3 DNA reads TGTGCCAGCTCACGAGGGACAGGGGCTCAGGGCTACGAGCAGTACTTC.

V usage is TRBV5-4 and J usage is TRBJ1-2; D remains ambiguous. The CDR3 contains 14 residues. The V gene's germline CDR1 is SGHNT and CDR2 YYREEE (reference sequence). V shed 0 bases and J shed 0 bases, with 6 bases lying between them. The CDR3 DNA sequence: TGTGCCAGCAGCTTGGCACAGTCTAACTATGGCTACACCTTC. Protein sequence: CASSLAQSNYGYTF. The full variable domain, completed using reference TRBV5-4 and TRBJ1-2, is ETGVTQSPTHLIKTRGQQVTLRCSSQSGHNTVSWYQQALGQGPQFIFQYYREEENGRGNFPPRFSGLQFPNYSSELNVNALELDDSALYLCASSLAQSNYGYTFGSGTRLTVV.

V is TRBV9 and J is TRBJ2-3; the D gene is possibly TRBD1 (7 bases). The length of the CDR3 is 16 residues. Germline values: CDR1 SGDLS, CDR2 YYNGEE. V gave up 5 bases and J gave up 4 bases, with 20 bases separating them. The CDR3 DNA is TGTGCCAGCAGTTACAGGGGAGCGGGTTTTGCAGATACGCAGTATTTT. Protein sequence: CASSYRGAGFADTQYF. Filled out from reference TRBV9 and TRBJ2-3, the complete variable domain reads DSGVTQTPKHLITATGQRVTLRCSPRSGDLSVYWYQQSLDQGLQFLIQYYNGEERAKGNILERFSAQQFPDLHSELNLSSLELGDSALYFCASSYRGAGFADTQYFGPGTRLTVL.

This chain links TRBV7-3 with TRBJ1-1, with D unclear. Germline lookup yields CDR1 SGHTA and CDR2 FQGTGA. This CDR3 is built from 14 residues. V lost 0 bases, J lost 1 base, and 6 bases lay in between. The DNA for the CDR3 is TGTGCCAGCAGCTTAACACCCGGGAACACTGAAGCTTTCTTT. It encodes CASSLTPGNTEAFF.